Detailed here is one T cell receptor (beta chain). The sample comes from a study of T cells expressing NK-cell markers. With the 5' RACE reads reprocessed, TCRdb shows one record per CDR3 protein and no DNA. The sample has 550,000 to 600,000 distinct CDR3 sequences. The germline CDR1 and CDR2 sequences are SGHRS and YFSETQ. CDR3 length equals 18 residues. V is TRBV5-1 and J is TRBJ2-1; TCRdb's D call, TRBD2, is unchecked because there is no DNA. This sequence was found in a man younger than 30 in good health. The specimen was blood T cells: a sorted CD56 or NKG2C T cell subset, CD4+ or CD8+ T cells, or bulk PBMC T cells (not recorded which). CDR3 protein: CASSLARRTSGRYNEQFF.